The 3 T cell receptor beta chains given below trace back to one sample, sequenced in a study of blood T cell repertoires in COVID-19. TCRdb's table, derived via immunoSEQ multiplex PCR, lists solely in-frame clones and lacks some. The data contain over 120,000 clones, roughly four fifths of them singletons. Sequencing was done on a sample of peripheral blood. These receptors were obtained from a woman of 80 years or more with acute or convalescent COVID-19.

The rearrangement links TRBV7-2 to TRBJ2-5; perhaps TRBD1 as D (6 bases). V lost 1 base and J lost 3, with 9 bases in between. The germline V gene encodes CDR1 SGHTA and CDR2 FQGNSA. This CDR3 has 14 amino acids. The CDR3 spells CASSLEWTEETQYF. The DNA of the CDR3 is TGTGCCAGCAGCTTAGAATGGACAGAAGAGACCCAGTACTTC.

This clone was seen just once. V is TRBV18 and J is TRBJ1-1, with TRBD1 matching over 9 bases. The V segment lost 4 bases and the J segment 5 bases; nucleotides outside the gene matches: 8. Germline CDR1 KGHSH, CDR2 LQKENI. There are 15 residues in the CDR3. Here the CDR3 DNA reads TGTGCCAGCTCACACCCGGGACAGGGTTTAACTGAAGCTTTCTTT. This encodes CASSHPGQGLTEAFF.

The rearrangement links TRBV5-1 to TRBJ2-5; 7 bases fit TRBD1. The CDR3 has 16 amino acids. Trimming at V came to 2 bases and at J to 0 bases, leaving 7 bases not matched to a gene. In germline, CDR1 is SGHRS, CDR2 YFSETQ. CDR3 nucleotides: TGCGCCAGCAGCTTTCTAGGGGGCAGGAACCAAGAGACCCAGTACTTC. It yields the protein CASSFLGGRNQETQYF.